Sequencing of this T cell receptor (beta chain) was carried out in a study of regulatory and conventional T cells in RAG deficiency. This clone was counted a single time. This CDR3 comprises 15 residues. Unmatched junction bases numbered 5, after V lost 1 base and J lost 5 bases. Germline V gives CDR1 MNHEY, CDR2 SVGAGI. The repertoire was sequenced with immunoSEQ multiplex PCR; TCRdb's copy has only in-frame clones and lacks some. The data contain tens of thousands of clones, 95% to 97% of them singletons. The sorted conventional CD4+ T cells were CD25-low and CD127-high, with genomic DNA sequenced. These sequences were also reported in another study, on regulatory T cells. As that report states: The PCR used 52 TRBV and 13 TRBJ primers.

The TCR sequence derives from a human donor in good health. Specimen: CD25- CD4+ T cells sorted from blood. The rearrangement uses TRBV6-5 and TRBJ2-3; 8 bases fit TRBD2. CDR3 in DNA: TGTGCCAGCAGTTACTTACGGGGGGGCATAGATACGCAGTATTTT. This encodes CASSYLRGGIDTQYF.